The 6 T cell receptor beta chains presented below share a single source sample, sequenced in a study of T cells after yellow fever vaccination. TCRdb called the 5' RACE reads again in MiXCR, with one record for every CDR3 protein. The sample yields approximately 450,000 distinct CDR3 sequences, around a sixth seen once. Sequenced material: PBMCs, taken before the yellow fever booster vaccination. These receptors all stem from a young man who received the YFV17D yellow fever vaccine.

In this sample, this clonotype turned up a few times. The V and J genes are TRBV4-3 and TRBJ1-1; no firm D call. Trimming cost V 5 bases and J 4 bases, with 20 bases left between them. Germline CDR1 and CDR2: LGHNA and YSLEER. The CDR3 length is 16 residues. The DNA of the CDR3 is TGCGCCAGCAGCGGGCAGTTCTCCAGTTTCGTCACTGAAGCTTTCTTT. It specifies CASSGQFSSFVTEAFF.

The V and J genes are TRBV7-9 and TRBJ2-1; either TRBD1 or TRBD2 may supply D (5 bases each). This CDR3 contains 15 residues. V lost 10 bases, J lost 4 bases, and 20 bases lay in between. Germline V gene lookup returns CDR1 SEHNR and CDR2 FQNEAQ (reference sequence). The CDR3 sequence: CATHDGTGPYNEQFF. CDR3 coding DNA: TGTGCCACCCACGACGGGACCGGACCGTACAATGAGCAGTTCTTC.

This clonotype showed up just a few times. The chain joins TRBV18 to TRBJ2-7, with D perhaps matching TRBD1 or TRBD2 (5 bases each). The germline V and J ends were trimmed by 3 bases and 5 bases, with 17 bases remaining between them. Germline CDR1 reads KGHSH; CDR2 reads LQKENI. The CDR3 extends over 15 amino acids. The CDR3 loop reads CASSPPSLRGDEQYF. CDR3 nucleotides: TGTGCCAGCTCACCTCCCTCTCTCCGGGGCGACGAGCAGTACTTC.

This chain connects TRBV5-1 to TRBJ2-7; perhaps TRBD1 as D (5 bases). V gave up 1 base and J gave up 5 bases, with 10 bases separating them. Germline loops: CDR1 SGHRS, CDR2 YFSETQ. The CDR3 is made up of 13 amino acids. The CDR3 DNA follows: TGCGCCAGCAGCTTGTGGGGCTGGGACGAGCAGTACGTC. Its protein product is CASSLWGWDEQYV.

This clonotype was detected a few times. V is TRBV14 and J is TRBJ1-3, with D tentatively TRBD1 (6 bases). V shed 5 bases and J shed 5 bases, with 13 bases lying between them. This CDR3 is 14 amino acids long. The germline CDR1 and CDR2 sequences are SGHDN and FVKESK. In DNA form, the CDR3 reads TGTGCCAGCAGCGGCGGCGGGACACGAAACACCATATATTTT. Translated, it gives CASSGGGTRNTIYF.

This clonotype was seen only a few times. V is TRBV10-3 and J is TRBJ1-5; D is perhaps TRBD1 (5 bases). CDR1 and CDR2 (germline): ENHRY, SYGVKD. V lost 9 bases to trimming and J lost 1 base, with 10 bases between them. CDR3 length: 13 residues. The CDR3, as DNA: TGTGCCATTGGGGGAGGGAGCAATCAGCCCCAGCATTTT. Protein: CAIGGGSNQPQHF.